The 12 T cell receptor beta chains listed next were all sequenced from one sample in a study of OX40 agonist ivuxolimab in advanced cancers. The repertoire was sequenced with immunoSEQ multiplex PCR; TCRdb's copy has only in-frame clones and lacks some. Of tens of thousands of clones detected, around 77% appear once; the ten largest clones hold less than 25%. The material sequenced was CD4+ or CD8+ T cells sorted from blood, taken in a trial of the OX40 agonist ivuxolimab. These TCRs come from an adult with an advanced solid tumor such as melanoma, head and neck, liver or kidney cancer.

The rearrangement uses TRBV12-5 and TRBJ2-1; 10 bases map to TRBD2. Germline loops: CDR1 LGHNT, CDR2 FRNRAP. The CDR3 runs to 18 residues. V trimming: 0 bases; J trimming: 3 bases; junction bases outside the gene matches: 8. CDR3 sequence reads: CASGLVVLAGVVYNEQFF. CDR3 in DNA: TGTGCTAGTGGTTTGGTGGTCCTAGCGGGAGTGGTCTACAATGAGCAGTTCTTC.

The V and J genes are TRBV30 and TRBJ2-3, with D perhaps being TRBD1 or TRBD2 (6 bases each). The CDR3 is 14 amino acids. Per the germline V gene, CDR1 is GTSNPN and CDR2 is SVGIG (reference sequence). V gave up 0 bases and J gave up 14 bases, with 21 bases separating them. CDR3: CAWSVPTGRFDRYF. DNA for the CDR3: TGTGCCTGGAGTGTCCCAACAGGGAGGTTCGATAGGTATTTT. The entire variable domain, with the rest obtained from reference TRBV30 and TRBJ2-3, is as follows: SQTIHQWPATLVQPVGSPLSLECTVEGTSNPNLYWYRQAAGRGLQLLFYSVGIGQISSEVPQNLSASRPQDRQFILSSKKLLLSDSGFYLCAWSVPTGRFDRYFGPGTRLTVL.

This chain joins TRBV19 and TRBJ2-7; no clear D. Per germline, CDR1 LNHDA and CDR2 SQIVND (reference sequence). This CDR3 has 13 residues. The V gene lost 4 bases and the J gene lost 1 base, with 8 bases spanning the gap. In nucleotides, the CDR3 is TGTGCCAGTAGTAATACAGCTTCCTACGAGCAGTACTTC. Protein: CASSNTASYEQYF.

The chain has TRBV10-3 and TRBJ2-6; D call uncertain. The CDR3 runs 15 residues. Germline V gene lookup returns CDR1 ENHRY and CDR2 SYGVKD. Trimming pared 2 bases from V and 4 bases from J, leaving 9 bases between. CDR3: CAISEPPEGANVLTF. The CDR3 DNA sequence: TGTGCCATCAGTGAGCCTCCTGAGGGGGCCAACGTCCTGACTTTC.

The chain carries TRBV6-6 and TRBJ2-3; D gene uncertain. There are 14 residues in the CDR3. Germline CDR1 MNHNY, CDR2 SVGAGI (reference sequence). The ends were cut back, 2 bases at V and 2 bases at J, with 8 bases in the middle. The CDR3 DNA sequence: TGTGCCAGCAGTTACGGAAAGCACACAGATACGCAGTATTTT. Amino acid sequence: CASSYGKHTDTQYF.

The V gene is TRBV9, the J gene TRBJ2-1; 8 nucleotides agree with TRBD2. The CDR3 length is 14 residues. V lost 3 bases to trimming and J lost 7 bases; unmatched junction nucleotides: 6. Per the germline V gene, CDR1 is SGDLS and CDR2 is YYNGEE. Here the CDR3 DNA reads TGTGCCAGCAGCGAGAGTAGCGGGACAAATGAGCAGTTCTTC. Translated: CASSESSGTNEQFF.

This chain connects TRBV7-8 to TRBJ2-7; 13 bases align to TRBD2. CDR1 is SGHVS and CDR2 is FQNEAQ in the germline V gene. V shed 2 bases, J shed 5 bases, and the junction held 3 bases outside the gene matches. The CDR3 is 15 residues long. DNA of the CDR3: TGTGCCAGCAGCTTAATTGGGACTAGCGGGGACGAGCAGTACTTC. Amino acids: CASSLIGTSGDEQYF.

The chain is built from TRBV4-1 and TRBJ2-7; tentatively, D is TRBD2 (6 bases). There are 15 residues in the CDR3. Trimming left V 1 base short and J 5 bases short, with 15 bases between. Germline V gene lookup returns CDR1 MGHRA and CDR2 YSYEKL. The CDR3 protein is CASSQVWLAPDEQYF. The DNA for the CDR3 is TGCGCCAGCAGCCAAGTCTGGCTAGCGCCCGACGAGCAGTACTTC.

The chain combines TRBV5-6 with TRBJ2-5, with TRBD2 matching 14 bases. The germline V gene has CDR1 SGHDT and CDR2 YYEEEE. Losses at the gene ends were 0 bases for V and 7 bases for J; bases not matched to a gene: 2. The CDR3 has 15 amino acids. This CDR3 is CASSLGLAGGWTQYF. CDR3 sequence (DNA): TGTGCCAGCAGCTTGGGACTAGCGGGAGGGTGGACCCAGTACTTC.

The chain couples TRBV30 to TRBJ2-1; TRBD2 agrees at 8 bases. The CDR3 runs to 13 residues. Trimming took 2 bases from V and 7 from J; bases not matched to a gene: 4. Germline assignment: CDR1 GTSNPN and CDR2 SVGIG (reference sequence). Here the CDR3 reads CAWSSGSANEQFF. In DNA, the CDR3 is TGTGCCTGGAGTAGCGGGAGTGCAAATGAGCAGTTCTTC.

V gene TRBV6-1 combines with J gene TRBJ1-4; D perhaps matches TRBD1 (6 bases). The germline gives CDR1 MNHNS, CDR2 SASEGT. CDR3 length equals 15 residues. The germline V and J ends were trimmed by 0 bases and 6 bases, with 11 bases remaining between them. The CDR3 DNA reads TGTGCCAGCAGTGAAGCAGGGGGGGGATATGAAAAACTGTTTTTT. Its translation: CASSEAGGGYEKLFF.

The chain links TRBV7-2 to TRBJ2-7; D might be TRBD1 (6 bases). CDR1 is SGHTA and CDR2 is FQGNSA in the germline V gene. The V gene lost 5 bases and the J gene lost 0 bases, with 8 bases spanning the gap. The CDR3 length is 13 residues. The CDR3 reads CASSPGDSYEQYF. The CDR3 nucleotides read TGTGCCAGCAGCCCAGGGGACTCCTACGAGCAGTACTTC. Supplemented by reference TRBV7-2 and TRBJ2-7, the full variable domain reads GAGVSQSPSNKVTEKGKDVELRCDPISGHTALYWYRQSLGQGLEFLIYFQGNSAPDKSGLPSDRFSAERTGGSVSTLTIQRTQQEDSAVYLCASSPGDSYEQYFGPGTRLTVT.